A selection of T cell receptor beta chains follows, all from one sample in a study of shared clonotypes between healthy human individuals. The protocol was immunoSEQ multiplex PCR, while the TCRdb copy is restricted to in-frame clones and leaves out a portion. Of more than 850,000 clones in the sample, about four fifths were seen once. Material for sequencing was memory CD4+ T cells from PBMCs. The receptors here all came from a man aged 18-30 years in good health. Some clones in this sample may be carry-over from other donors' samples. Each CDR3 is given with its conserved first and last residue. A D gene is named only where the DNA matches it firmly. The listing skips clone size in some rows; elsewhere it reads once, few, many or a size class.

J gene: TRBJ1-2; D gene: .; clone size: .; V gene: TRBV15; CDR3 DNA: TGTGCCACCAGCAGAGCCGGGAACTATGGCTACACCTTC; CDR3 protein: CATSRAGNYGYTF
J gene: TRBJ2-5; D gene: .; clone size: many; V gene: TRBV18; CDR3 DNA: TGTGCCAGCTCACCCGGGGGCGCGGAGACCCAGTACTTC; CDR3 protein: CASSPGGAETQYF
J gene: TRBJ1-2; D gene: .; clone size: .; V gene: TRBV30; CDR3 DNA: TGTGCCTGGAGTGTATTAGAGACAGCTTATGGCTACACCTTC; CDR3 protein: CAWSVLETAYGYTF
J gene: TRBJ2-3; D gene: .; clone size: .; V gene: TRBV11-3; CDR3 DNA: TGTGCCAGCAGCCCAGTGGGTGGCGGGACAAACACAGATACGCAGTATTTT; CDR3 protein: CASSPVGGGTNTDTQYF
J gene: TRBJ2-6; D gene: .; clone size: .; V gene: TRBV7-6; CDR3 DNA: TGTGCCAGCAGCTTAGATCCTGGGGCCAACGTCCTGACTTTC; CDR3 protein: CASSLDPGANVLTF
J gene: TRBJ1-1; D gene: TRBD1; clone size: .; V gene: TRBV5-1; CDR3 DNA: TGCGCCAGCAGCTTGGATTTTCAGGGGGTCACTGAAGCTTTCTTT; CDR3 protein: CASSLDFQGVTEAFF
J gene: TRBJ2-7; D gene: .; clone size: .; V gene: TRBV5-1; CDR3 DNA: TGCGCCAGCAGCTTTAGCAGAACCTACGAGCAGTACTTC; CDR3 protein: CASSFSRTYEQYF
J gene: TRBJ2-6; D gene: .; clone size: .; V gene: TRBV28; CDR3 DNA: TGTGCCAGCAGTCTCCAGGACTCTGGGGCCAACGTCCTGACTTTC; CDR3 protein: CASSLQDSGANVLTF
J gene: TRBJ2-5; D gene: .; clone size: .; V gene: TRBV27; CDR3 DNA: TGTGCCAGCAGTTTGAGTAGGGGAGAGACCCAGTACTTC; CDR3 protein: CASSLSRGETQYF
J gene: TRBJ1-5; D gene: .; clone size: .; V gene: TRBV11-3; CDR3 DNA: TGTGCCAGCAGCTCGGGAGGGGATGTTGCCAATCAGCCCCAACATTTT; CDR3 protein: CASSSGGDVANQPQHF
J gene: TRBJ2-3; D gene: TRBD2; clone size: .; V gene: TRBV28; CDR3 DNA: TGTGCCAGCAGTTTAGCTAGCGGGATTGATACGCAGTATTTT; CDR3 protein: CASSLASGIDTQYF
J gene: TRBJ1-2; D gene: TRBD1; clone size: .; V gene: TRBV11-2; CDR3 DNA: TGTGCCAGCAGCTTACGGTCCCCAGGGGGCCCTACTAACTATGGCTACACCTTC; CDR3 protein: CASSLRSPGGPTNYGYTF
J gene: TRBJ1-5; D gene: .; clone size: few; V gene: TRBV2; CDR3 DNA: TGTGCCAGCAGTGAAGAACCACCGGGACGGGGGGTTCGGCATTTT; CDR3 protein: CASSEEPPGRGVRHF
J gene: TRBJ1-1; D gene: .; clone size: .; V gene: TRBV11-3; CDR3 DNA: TGTGCCAGCAGCTTAGCCCCCAACCTCCGGGGCACTGAAGCTTTCTTT; CDR3 protein: CASSLAPNLRGTEAFF
J gene: TRBJ2-5; D gene: TRBD1; clone size: .; V gene: TRBV2; CDR3 DNA: TGTGCCAGCAGTCCGACAGGGGGTGAGACCCAGTACTTC; CDR3 protein: CASSPTGGETQYF
J gene: TRBJ1-5; D gene: .; clone size: few; V gene: TRBV10-3; CDR3 DNA: TGTGCCACCAAACTTAGGGGAGATAGCAATCAGCCCCAGCATTTT; CDR3 protein: CATKLRGDSNQPQHF
J gene: TRBJ2-7; D gene: TRBD1; clone size: .; V gene: TRBV5-6; CDR3 DNA: TGTGCCAGCAGCTTGAGGACAGGGAACTCCTACGAGCAGTACTTC; CDR3 protein: CASSLRTGNSYEQYF
J gene: TRBJ2-5; D gene: .; clone size: few; V gene: TRBV28; CDR3 DNA: TGTGCCAGCAGTCTAGGGGGGGTGCAAGAGACCCAGTACTTC; CDR3 protein: CASSLGGVQETQYF
J gene: TRBJ1-2; D gene: .; clone size: .; V gene: TRBV14; CDR3 DNA: TGTGCCAGCAGCCAAGAAGGGGTGGGGCGGCTCTATGGCTACACCTTC; CDR3 protein: CASSQEGVGRLYGYTF
J gene: TRBJ2-1; D gene: .; clone size: .; V gene: TRBV5-1; CDR3 DNA: TGCGCCAGCAGCTTGGGTATCAGTAACCTGTTGGCAAATGAGCAGTTCTTC; CDR3 protein: CASSLGISNLLANEQFF
J gene: TRBJ2-7; D gene: .; clone size: .; V gene: TRBV18; CDR3 DNA: TGTGCCAGCTCACCAGGACGGGACCTCGCCGAGCAGTACTTC; CDR3 protein: CASSPGRDLAEQYF
J gene: TRBJ2-2; D gene: .; clone size: .; V gene: TRBV18; CDR3 DNA: TGTGCCAGCTCGAGGCAGCCAACAACGAACACCGGGGAGCTGTTTTTT; CDR3 protein: CASSRQPTTNTGELFF
J gene: TRBJ1-3; D gene: .; clone size: .; V gene: TRBV30; CDR3 DNA: TGTGCCTGGAGTGTACAGTACGGGGGAAACACCATATATTTT; CDR3 protein: CAWSVQYGGNTIYF
J gene: TRBJ2-3; D gene: TRBD1; clone size: .; V gene: TRBV18; CDR3 DNA: TGTGCCAGCTCGGACAGGGACGGGACAGATACGCAGTATTTT; CDR3 protein: CASSDRDGTDTQYF
J gene: TRBJ2-5; D gene: .; clone size: .; V gene: TRBV5-1; CDR3 DNA: TGCGCCAGCAGCTTGGTGGCGGTCCAAGAGACCCAGTACTTC; CDR3 protein: CASSLVAVQETQYF
J gene: TRBJ2-6; D gene: TRBD2; clone size: .; V gene: TRBV7-2; CDR3 DNA: TGTGCCAGCAGCATGAAGGGAATAGCGGGAGTCTCTGGGGCCAACGTCCTGACTTTC; CDR3 protein: CASSMKGIAGVSGANVLTF
J gene: TRBJ1-2; D gene: .; clone size: .; V gene: TRBV7-9; CDR3 DNA: TGTGCCAGCAGCTTCGGCAGACCCTATGGCTACACCTTC; CDR3 protein: CASSFGRPYGYTF
J gene: TRBJ1-3; D gene: .; clone size: .; V gene: TRBV7-9; CDR3 DNA: TGTGCCAGCAGCTTAAACAGGGAGAGCTCTGGAAACACCATATATTTT; CDR3 protein: CASSLNRESSGNTIYF
J gene: TRBJ1-1; D gene: .; clone size: .; V gene: TRBV5-6; CDR3 DNA: TGTGCCAGCAGCTTGTCCGGCACTGAAGCTTTCTTT; CDR3 protein: CASSLSGTEAFF
J gene: TRBJ1-5; D gene: .; clone size: .; V gene: TRBV27; CDR3 DNA: TGTGCCAGCAGTACCCGTAGACAGGACAATCAGCCCCAGCATTTT; CDR3 protein: CASSTRRQDNQPQHF
J gene: TRBJ2-7; D gene: TRBD2; clone size: many; V gene: TRBV29-1; CDR3 DNA: TGCAGCGTCTACACTAGCGGGAGGGGCCCCTACGAGCAGTACTTC; CDR3 protein: CSVYTSGRGPYEQYF
J gene: TRBJ2-4; D gene: .; clone size: .; V gene: TRBV5-8; CDR3 DNA: TGTGCCAGTCAGGCGATGCTAGCCAAAAACATTCAGTACTTC; CDR3 protein: CASQAMLAKNIQYF
J gene: TRBJ2-3; D gene: .; clone size: .; V gene: TRBV18; CDR3 DNA: TGTGCCAGCTCACCCCCGGGAGCCCGGATCGATACGCAGTATTTT; CDR3 protein: CASSPPGARIDTQYF
J gene: TRBJ2-7; D gene: .; clone size: .; V gene: TRBV25-1; CDR3 DNA: TGTGCCAGCAGTGAAATATGGGGCACATCCTACGAGCAGTACTTC; CDR3 protein: CASSEIWGTSYEQYF
J gene: TRBJ2-3; D gene: TRBD2; clone size: .; V gene: TRBV27; CDR3 DNA: TGTGCCAGCAGTCCCAACGGGGGACTAGCGGGAGGAACCACAGATACGCAGTATTTT; CDR3 protein: CASSPNGGLAGGTTDTQYF
J gene: TRBJ1-1; D gene: .; clone size: .; V gene: TRBV9; CDR3 DNA: TGTGCCAGCAGTCCAGGGCCGAACACTGAAGCTTTCTTT; CDR3 protein: CASSPGPNTEAFF
J gene: TRBJ2-3; D gene: .; clone size: .; V gene: TRBV6-5; CDR3 DNA: TGTGCCAGCAGCCCGGTTCGTGGGGGCCCAGATACGCAGTATTTT; CDR3 protein: CASSPVRGGPDTQYF
J gene: TRBJ1-2; D gene: .; clone size: .; V gene: TRBV6-6; CDR3 DNA: TGTGCCAGCAGTTACTCGAGGCAGGGAACCCCCACCTTC; CDR3 protein: CASSYSRQGTPTF
J gene: TRBJ2-7; D gene: .; clone size: .; V gene: TRBV1; CDR3 DNA: TGCACCAGCAGCCAACTTTTTTTAGCGGGCCGCTCCTACGAGCAGTACTTC; CDR3 protein: CTSSQLFLAGRSYEQYF
J gene: TRBJ1-4; D gene: .; clone size: .; V gene: TRBV5-1; CDR3 DNA: TGCGCCAGCAGCTTGACAGTAACAACTAATGAAAAACTGTTTTTT; CDR3 protein: CASSLTVTTNEKLFF
J gene: TRBJ2-7; D gene: .; clone size: .; V gene: TRBV7-2; CDR3 DNA: TGTGCCAGCAGCCAACTGACTAGTACCTACGAGCAGTACTTC; CDR3 protein: CASSQLTSTYEQYF
J gene: TRBJ2-3; D gene: .; clone size: .; V gene: TRBV9; CDR3 DNA: TGTGCCAGCAGCGTTCAGGGTATGGGCACAGATACGCAGTATTTT; CDR3 protein: CASSVQGMGTDTQYF
J gene: TRBJ1-2; D gene: .; clone size: once; V gene: TRBV30; CDR3 DNA: TGTGCCTGGAGTCCGACAAGGACCGGCTACACCTTC; CDR3 protein: CAWSPTRTGYTF
J gene: TRBJ2-5; D gene: .; clone size: .; V gene: TRBV6-1; CDR3 DNA: TGTGCCAGCAGCAAAAATCAGGGGATCCAAGAGACCCAGTACTTC; CDR3 protein: CASSKNQGIQETQYF
J gene: TRBJ2-5; D gene: .; clone size: .; V gene: TRBV7-3; CDR3 DNA: TGTGCCAGCAGCTCAGGGGGACTCCAAGAGACCCAGTACTTC; CDR3 protein: CASSSGGLQETQYF
J gene: TRBJ1-2; D gene: TRBD1; clone size: .; V gene: TRBV5-6; CDR3 DNA: TGTGCCAGCAGCTTCCGGCCAGGGGGTGGCTACACCTTC; CDR3 protein: CASSFRPGGGYTF
J gene: TRBJ1-2; D gene: .; clone size: .; V gene: TRBV4-2; CDR3 DNA: TGTGCCAGCAGCCCCGGGACCACGTATCCGTCCTACACCTTC; CDR3 protein: CASSPGTTYPSYTF